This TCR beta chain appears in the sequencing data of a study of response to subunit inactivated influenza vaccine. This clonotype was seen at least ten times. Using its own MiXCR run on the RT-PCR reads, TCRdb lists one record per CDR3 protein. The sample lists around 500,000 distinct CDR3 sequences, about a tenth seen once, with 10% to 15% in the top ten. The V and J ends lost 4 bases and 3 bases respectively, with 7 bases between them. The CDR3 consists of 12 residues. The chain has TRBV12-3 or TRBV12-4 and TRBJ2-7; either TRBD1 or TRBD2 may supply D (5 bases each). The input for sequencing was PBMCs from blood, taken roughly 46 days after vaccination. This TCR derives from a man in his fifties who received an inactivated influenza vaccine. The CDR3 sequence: CASSWDGYEQYF. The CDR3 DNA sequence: TGTGCCAGCAGTTGGGACGGCTACGAGCAGTACTTC.